These 29 T cell receptor beta chains originate from one sample sequenced in a study of blood T cell repertoires in COVID-19. Profiled with immunoSEQ multiplex PCR; TCRdb holds only in-frame clones, not every one. The sample lists some 400,000 clones, around 89% occurring once. The material sequenced was peripheral blood. All receptors come from a man aged 18 to 29 with active or convalescent COVID-19.

The rearrangement links TRBV29-1 to TRBJ2-3; 9 nucleotides match TRBD2. Trimming removed 1 base from V and 3 bases from J; junction bases left unmatched: 8. This CDR3 spans 16 amino acids. The germline CDR1 and CDR2 sequences are SQVTM and ANQGSEA. The CDR3 nucleotides are TGCAGCGTTGAAGGGGGTCTTAGCGGGGGAACAGATACGCAGTATTTT. It specifies CSVEGGLSGGTDTQYF.

The chain couples TRBV30 to TRBJ1-1, with 9 bases lining up with TRBD1. The junction had 10 bases not matched to a gene; V was cut back by 1 base and J by 10 bases. The germline V gene has CDR1 GTSNPN and CDR2 SVGIG (reference sequence). The CDR3 length is 14 residues. CDR3 residues: CAWSAGTGSSRAFF. DNA for the CDR3: TGTGCCTGGAGTGCCGGGACAGGGTCTTCTCGAGCTTTCTTT.

V is TRBV12-3 or TRBV12-4 and J is TRBJ1-1; possibly TRBD1 for D (6 bases). The ends were cut back, 7 bases at V and 4 bases at J, with 13 bases in the middle. CDR3 length: 13 residues. CDR3 bases: TGTGCCAGCAAGGGGGGAGGGGGCACTGAAGCTTTCTTT. Translating gives CASKGGGGTEAFF.

V usage is TRBV23-1 and J usage is TRBJ2-3; TRBD2 might be the D (8 bases). TRBV23-1 is designated an ORF whose function remains uncertain. Trimming removed 4 bases at V and 0 bases at J, with 23 bases between. This CDR3 contains 19 residues. The CDR3 nucleotides read TGCGCCAGCAGTCGTCGACAGGGACTAGTGTGTCCTAGCACAGATACGCAGTATTTT. Its translation: CASSRRQGLVCPSTDTQYF.

This clone was seen many times. This sequence joins TRBV5-4 and TRBJ2-2; TRBD2 matches at 11 bases. The CDR3 is 16 residues long. The germline V gene has CDR1 SGHNT and CDR2 YYREEE (reference sequence). The V segment lost 4 bases and the J segment 1 base; nucleotides outside the gene matches: 3. CDR3 bases: TGTGCCAGCAGCCAAGGACTAGCGGGGAACACCGGGGAGCTGTTTTTT. Translation gives CASSQGLAGNTGELFF.

This chain joins TRBV28 and TRBJ2-1; 7 nucleotides agree with TRBD2. The germline CDR1 and CDR2 sequences are MDHEN and SYDVKM. This CDR3 region has 13 residues. J lost 9 bases, V lost 6 bases, and 8 bases had no gene match. This chain's CDR3 is CASSRNSGGEQFF. DNA of the CDR3: TGTGCCAGCAGCCGAAACTCGGGGGGTGAGCAGTTCTTC.

The chain is built from TRBV19 and TRBJ1-2; TRBD1 aligns across 11 bases. Germline trimming cut 2 bases from V and 8 bases from J; bases unmatched to any gene: 4. CDR3 length: 14 residues. Germline assignment: CDR1 LNHDA and CDR2 SQIVND (reference sequence). The CDR3 region is CASSITRTGGGYTF. DNA of the CDR3: TGTGCCAGTAGTATAACCCGGACAGGGGGCGGCTACACCTTC.

CDR3 residues: CASSTPNYGYTF. CDR3 nucleotide sequence: TGTGCCAGCAGTACACCTAACTATGGCTACACCTTC. This chain links TRBV6-5 with TRBJ1-2; D remains ambiguous. Germline lookup yields CDR1 MNHEY and CDR2 SVGAGI. V dropped 5 bases and J dropped 0 bases, with 4 bases sitting between them. The CDR3 is 12 amino acids.

This sequence joins TRBV20-1 and TRBJ1-1; D is undetermined. Trimming stripped 6 bases from V and 7 bases from J, with 12 bases between. CDR3 length equals 11 residues. Germline V gene data show CDR1 as DFQATT and CDR2 as SNEGSKA (reference sequence). CDR3 protein: CSAPSTGEAFF. CDR3 coding DNA: TGCAGTGCCCCATCCACGGGTGAAGCTTTCTTT.

V gene TRBV12-3 or TRBV12-4 combines with J gene TRBJ2-7; weak D call: TRBD2 (5 bases). The CDR3 contains 12 residues. The ends were cut back, 3 bases at V and 3 bases at J, with 6 bases in the middle. In nucleotides, the CDR3 is TGTGCCAGCAGTTTCGGGGACTACGAGCAGTACTTC. This sequence encodes CASSFGDYEQYF.

The chain uses TRBV13 and TRBJ1-3; D is unresolved. The CDR3 extends over 14 amino acids. Trimming shortened V by 4 bases and J by 8 bases, and 15 bases separated the two germline ends. CDR1 and CDR2 from the germline V gene are PRHDT and FYEKMQ (reference sequence). CDR3 sequence reads: CASSSFLGGHTIYF. CDR3 coding DNA: TGTGCCAGCAGCTCCTTCCTTGGCGGGCACACCATATATTTT.

The genes are TRBV11-2 and TRBJ1-3; D not resolved. Germline CDR1 and CDR2: SGHAT and FQNNGV. The CDR3 is 15 amino acids. Trimming stripped 6 bases from V and 0 bases from J, with 12 bases between. Written as DNA, the CDR3 is TGTGCCAGCAGTTCCCGACACATCTCTGGAAACACCATATATTTT. Protein sequence: CASSSRHISGNTIYF.

The J gene is TRBJ2-1, the V gene TRBV6-2 or TRBV6-3; 8 positions match TRBD1. This CDR3 has 13 amino acids. Germline lookup yields CDR1 MNHEY and CDR2 SVGEGT. The junction had 1 base not matched to a gene; V was cut back by 4 bases and J by 5 bases. The CDR3 spells CASSLDRDNEQFF. The CDR3 nucleotides read TGTGCCAGCAGTTTGGACAGGGACAATGAGCAGTTCTTC.

The chain is built from TRBV4-3 and TRBJ2-7; 7 nucleotides match TRBD1. The CDR3 has 16 amino acids. After removal of 4 bases from V and 0 bases from J, the junction contained 9 bases not matched to a gene. The germline V gene has CDR1 LGHNA and CDR2 YSLEER. The CDR3 nucleotides are TGCGCCAGCAGCCTCTTTTGGGACAGAAGCTCCTACGAGCAGTACTTC. This encodes CASSLFWDRSSYEQYF.

The chain links TRBV10-3 to TRBJ2-7; no clear D. The germline gives CDR1 ENHRY, CDR2 SYGVKD. CDR3 size: 15 residues. Trimming removed 6 bases from V and 1 base from J, with 16 bases in between. The CDR3 loop reads CAISPTPSVSYEQYF. CDR3 in DNA: TGTGCCATCAGCCCAACGCCGAGTGTATCCTACGAGCAGTACTTC.

This clone was seen only a few times. This chain connects TRBV18 to TRBJ1-2; a weak D match, TRBD1 (5 bases). Germline V CDR1 and CDR2: KGHSH, LQKENI. V gave up 5 bases and J gave up 6 bases, with 13 bases separating them. This CDR3 contains 13 residues. The chain's CDR3 is CASSVQGTDGYTF. The CDR3 nucleotides are TGTGCCAGCTCAGTGCAGGGCACTGATGGCTACACCTTC.

This rearrangement joins TRBV6-5 to TRBJ2-4, with TRBD1 as a possible D gene (6 bases). The CDR3 is 14 amino acids. Trimming stripped 6 bases from V and 0 bases from J, with 9 bases between. Germline V lookup: CDR1 MNHEY, CDR2 SVGAGI. CDR3 bases: TGTGCCAGCAGGGACAGTCTAGCCAAAAACATTCAGTACTTC. It is translated as CASRDSLAKNIQYF.

This sequence joins TRBV27 and TRBJ2-7, with D possibly TRBD2 on 6 matching bases. V gave up 2 bases and J gave up 4 bases, with 9 bases separating them. The CDR3 runs to 13 residues. Germline V gives CDR1 MNHEY, CDR2 SMNVEV (reference sequence). In DNA form, the CDR3 reads TGTGCCAGCAGTTTACCCGGGAGTTACGAGCAGTACTTC. Amino acid sequence: CASSLPGSYEQYF.

The chain carries TRBV28 and TRBJ2-7, with 9 bases aligning to TRBD2. CDR1 and CDR2 from the germline V gene are MDHEN and SYDVKM. The V gene end was trimmed by 5 bases and the J gene end by 6 bases; junction bases not matched to a gene: 8. The CDR3 consists of 14 residues. CDR3 in DNA: TGTGCCAGCAGTCTCCTAGCGGGATCTGGCGAGCAGTACTTC. Encoded protein: CASSLLAGSGEQYF.

This clone was seen a single time. The CDR3 DNA sequence: TGTGCCAGCAGCCTCTCCCAGCGGCAACAGCAGTTCTTC. It is translated as CASSLSQRQQQFF. The V call is TRBV6-2 or TRBV6-3, the J call TRBJ2-1; perhaps TRBD2 as D (5 bases). The V gene lost 6 bases and the J gene lost 11 bases, with 17 bases spanning the gap. The CDR3 covers 13 residues. The germline CDR1 and CDR2 sequences are MNHEY and SVGEGT.

This clone was seen a few times. Other DNA sequences from this sample encode an identical CDR3 as well. The chain combines TRBV9 with TRBJ1-1; no firm D call. The V and J ends lost 0 bases and 1 base respectively, with 4 bases between them. The CDR3 runs 13 residues. CDR1 is SGDLS and CDR2 is YYNGEE in the germline V gene. The DNA of the CDR3 is TGTGCCAGCAGCGTAGCGGGGAACACTGAAGCTTTCTTT. Protein product: CASSVAGNTEAFF.

CDR3 in amino acids: CASSQDWRNNQPQHF. In DNA, the CDR3 is TGTGCCAGCAGCCAAGACTGGAGGAACAATCAGCCCCAGCATTTT. This chain links TRBV3-1 (or the pseudogene TRBV3-2) with TRBJ1-5; no reliable D call. V was pared by 0 bases and J by 3 bases, with 9 bases between. This CDR3 spans 15 amino acids. Germline CDR1 is LGHDT and CDR2 is YNNKEL (reference sequence).

The CDR3 DNA reads as TGTGCCAGCAGCTTACACTTGAACACTGAAGCTTTCTTT. Its translation is CASSLHLNTEAFF. The genes are TRBV7-3 and TRBJ1-1; D gene unclear. Trimming stripped 2 bases from V and 0 bases from J, with 4 bases between. CDR1 SGHTA and CDR2 FQGTGA come from the germline V gene. This CDR3 has 13 residues.

The chain is built from TRBV7-2 and TRBJ1-5, with D possibly being TRBD1 (6 bases). Trimming left V 5 bases short and J 3 bases short, with 11 bases between. The CDR3 runs to 14 residues. Per the germline V gene, CDR1 is SGHTA and CDR2 is FQGNSA. Written as DNA, the CDR3 is TGTGCCAGCAGCCGGACAGCCTACAATCAGCCCCAGCATTTT. It specifies CASSRTAYNQPQHF. The full variable domain, rest sourced from reference TRBV7-2 and TRBJ1-5, is GAGVSQSPSNKVTEKGKDVELRCDPISGHTALYWYRQSLGQGLEFLIYFQGNSAPDKSGLPSDRFSAERTGGSVSTLTIQRTQQEDSAVYLCASSRTAYNQPQHFGDGTRLSIL.

The chain has TRBV2 and TRBJ1-2; 8 nucleotides match TRBD1. Germline assignment: CDR1 SNHLY and CDR2 FYNNEI. The junction had 26 bases not matched to a gene; V was cut back by 5 bases and J by 6 bases. CDR3 length: 20 residues. CDR3 protein: CASSTAAVSQTSTGGNGYTF. CDR3 DNA: TGTGCCAGCAGTACGGCCGCGGTCAGCCAAACCTCTACAGGGGGTAATGGCTACACCTTC.

The chain combines TRBV28 with TRBJ1-5; 7 bases agree with TRBD1. Losses at the gene ends were 7 bases for V and 10 bases for J; bases not matched to a gene: 10. Germline-derived CDR1 and CDR2 are MDHEN and SYDVKM. The CDR3 runs 13 residues. The CDR3 region is CASNRGGQYPQHF. The CDR3 DNA sequence: TGTGCCAGCAACAGGGGTGGTCAATACCCCCAGCATTTT.

This chain joins TRBV6-5 and TRBJ2-7, with 7 bases that match TRBD2. The CDR3 has 14 residues. Germline V CDR1 and CDR2: MNHEY, SVGAGI. V was pared by 7 bases and J by 2 bases, with 8 bases of the junction left unmatched. CDR3 region: CASTSGTGPYEQYF. The CDR3 DNA is TGTGCCAGCACGAGCGGGACCGGCCCCTACGAGCAGTACTTC.

This sequence joins TRBV5-1 and TRBJ2-7, with D uncertain. V shed 0 bases and J shed 7 bases, with 8 bases lying between them. The germline V gene has CDR1 SGHRS and CDR2 YFSETQ. This CDR3 spans 12 amino acids. In nucleotides, the CDR3 is TGCGCCAGCAGCTTGGGATTTCAGGAGCAGTACTTC. This gives the protein CASSLGFQEQYF.

The chain carries TRBV28 and TRBJ1-5, with 10 bases fitting TRBD1. Germline V lookup: CDR1 MDHEN, CDR2 SYDVKM. V gave up 5 bases and J gave up 9 bases; unmatched junction bases: 10. This CDR3 has 15 amino acids. The CDR3: CASSHAGTGERPQHF. The CDR3 nucleotides read TGTGCCAGCAGTCACGCCGGGACAGGGGAGAGGCCCCAGCATTTT.